This is a list of T cell receptor beta chains from one sample in a study of technical replicates of blood from a few donors. Assay: immunoSEQ multiplex PCR; the TCRdb copy retains only in-frame clones and omits some. The repertoire includes 76,000 or so clones, around 90% of them detected once, and just under 0.25% sits in the top ten. Sequencing input: T cells isolated from PBMCs. All receptors derive from a human donor in good health. The CDR3 runs from the conserved cysteine through the conserved F or W. Fields, in order: V gene, clone size, D gene, J gene, CDR3 protein, CDR3 DNA. D genes are given only for firm matches. Rows may omit the clone size; those that give it use once, few, many or a size class.

TRBV5-1	NA	NA	TRBJ2-1	CASSYLDLGSSYNEQFF	TGCGCCAGCAGCTATCTTGACCTCGGGAGCTCCTACAATGAGCAGTTCTTC
TRBV9	NA	NA	TRBJ2-1	CASSVRGSSYNEQFF	TGTGCCAGCAGCGTCAGGGGAAGCTCCTACAATGAGCAGTTCTTC
TRBV30	NA	TRBD2	TRBJ2-7	CAREVATRGGEQYF	TGTGCCCGGGAGGTCGCGACTAGGGGTGGAGAGCAGTACTTC
TRBV4-1	NA	TRBD2	TRBJ2-3	CASSQKAGGPSQSDTQYF	TGCGCCAGCAGCCAAAAGGCGGGGGGGCCTTCTCAGTCGGATACGCAGTATTTT
TRBV11-3	NA	TRBD1	TRBJ2-5	CASSSRTGQETQYF	TGTGCCAGCAGCTCTCGGACAGGGCAAGAGACCCAGTACTTC
TRBV10-2	NA	TRBD1	TRBJ2-7	CASRRPGQGAVEQYF	TGCGCCAGCAGACGCCCGGGACAGGGGGCCGTCGAGCAGTACTTC
TRBV6-5	NA	TRBD2	TRBJ2-1	CASSRSGTSYNEQFF	TGTGCCAGCAGTCGTAGCGGGACCTCCTACAATGAGCAGTTCTTC
TRBV5-1	NA	NA	TRBJ2-7	CASRTSIGGYEQYF	TGCGCCAGCAGGACGTCAATAGGGGGCTACGAGCAGTACTTC
TRBV11-2	NA	NA	TRBJ1-5	CASSLGVGQPQHF	TGTGCCAGCAGCTTAGGAGTCGGTCAGCCCCAGCATTTT
TRBV20-1	NA	NA	TRBJ1-1	CSASTGTEAFF	TGCAGTGCTAGTACGGGTACTGAAGCTTTCTTT
TRBV11-2	NA	NA	TRBJ2-7	CASSLEGGAVPLDEQYF	TGTGCCAGCAGCTTAGAGGGTGGGGCAGTCCCCCTGGACGAGCAGTACTTC
TRBV5-6	NA	TRBD1	TRBJ1-1	CASRGQANTEAFF	TGTGCCAGCAGGGGACAGGCTAACACTGAAGCTTTCTTT
TRBV5-1	NA	NA	TRBJ1-3	CASSLAVQGSGNTIYF	TGCGCCAGCAGCTTGGCTGTACAGGGCTCTGGAAACACCATATATTTT
TRBV2	few	NA	TRBJ1-1	CASSEYTVEAFF	TGTGCCAGCAGTGAGTACACAGTTGAAGCTTTCTTT
TRBV2	NA	TRBD1	TRBJ2-7	CASNAGTGDEQYF	TGTGCCAGCAATGCCGGGACAGGGGACGAGCAGTACTTC
TRBV2	NA	NA	TRBJ2-7	CASSDMYSTYEQYF	TGTGCCAGCAGTGATATGTATAGTACCTACGAGCAGTACTTC
TRBV29-1	NA	TRBD2	TRBJ2-1	CSVEGAGVAYNEQFF	TGCAGCGTTGAAGGGGCGGGGGTTGCCTACAATGAGCAGTTCTTC
TRBV5-4	once	TRBD1	TRBJ1-3	CASSPGQSSGNTIYF	TGTGCCAGCAGCCCGGGACAGAGCTCTGGAAACACCATATATTTT
TRBV27	NA	NA	TRBJ2-7	CAARGRDYEQYF	TGTGCCGCAAGAGGCAGGGACTACGAGCAGTACTTC
TRBV12-2	NA	NA	TRBJ2-7	CASRSGQGTDEQYF	TGTGCAAGTCGCAGTGGACAGGGTACTGACGAGCAGTACTTC
TRBV2	NA	NA	TRBJ1-5	CASTEEVGSNQPQHF	TGTGCCAGCACCGAGGAGGTGGGGAGCAATCAGCCCCAGCATTTT
TRBV10-1	NA	NA	TRBJ1-4	CASSETDEKLFF	TGCGCCAGCAGTGAGACGGATGAAAAACTGTTTTTT
TRBV27	NA	NA	TRBJ2-1	CASSPSIANEQFF	TGTGCCAGCTCGCCTAGCATCGCGAATGAGCAGTTCTTC
TRBV2	NA	NA	TRBJ2-7	CASSDGYMVYEQYF	TGTGCCAGCAGTGACGGGTATATGGTCTACGAGCAGTACTTC
TRBV10-3	once	NA	TRBJ2-1	CAISETLAYNEQFF	TGTGCCATCAGTGAGACACTAGCTTACAATGAGCAGTTCTTC
TRBV2	once	TRBD2	TRBJ2-3	CASSELLGAGGRGDTQYF	TGTGCCAGCAGTGAATTATTAGGAGCGGGGGGAAGGGGAGATACGCAGTATTTT
TRBV7-2	NA	TRBD1	TRBJ1-2	CASSWDRRGYGYTF	TGTGCCAGCAGCTGGGACAGGAGGGGATATGGCTACACCTTC
TRBV5-6	NA	TRBD2	TRBJ2-7	CATIIAGDASYEQYF	TGTGCCACAATAATAGCGGGGGATGCCTCCTACGAGCAGTACTTC
TRBV7-7	NA	TRBD2	TRBJ2-5	CASSFGTSGQETQYF	TGTGCTAGCAGCTTTGGGACTAGCGGTCAAGAGACCCAGTACTTC
TRBV27	NA	NA	TRBJ1-1	CASTLAGNTEAFF	TGTGCCAGCACCCTAGCCGGGAACACTGAAGCTTTCTTT
TRBV18	NA	TRBD1	TRBJ1-1	CASSPTTGATRRMNTEAFF	TGTGCCAGCTCGCCCACTACAGGGGCCACAAGGCGTATGAACACTGAAGCTTTCTTT
TRBV25-1	NA	NA	TRBJ2-3	CASSEFDSQTYSTDTQYF	TGTGCCAGCAGTGAATTTGACAGCCAAACGTACAGCACAGATACGCAGTATTTT
TRBV9	NA	TRBD2	TRBJ2-1	CASSVGTSGRFSEQFF	TGTGCCAGCAGCGTCGGGACTAGCGGGAGATTCAGTGAGCAGTTCTTC
TRBV9	NA	NA	TRBJ1-5	CASNPGGSLQPQHF	TGTGCCAGCAACCCGGGGGGATCCCTTCAGCCCCAGCATTTT
TRBV6-5	NA	NA	TRBJ1-1	CASSPRTASNAEAFF	TGTGCCAGCAGTCCTAGGACAGCTTCGAACGCTGAAGCTTTCTTT
TRBV7-2	NA	NA	TRBJ1-1	CASSFWGGLVNTEAFF	TGTGCCAGCAGCTTTTGGGGGGGCCTTGTGAACACTGAAGCTTTCTTT
TRBV27	NA	NA	TRBJ2-3	CASSSPSGLTQYF	TGTGCCAGCAGTTCCCCCTCAGGGCTTACGCAGTATTTT
TRBV6-5	NA	NA	TRBJ1-1	CASSYQQNTEAFF	TGTGCCAGCAGTTATCAACAGAACACTGAAGCTTTCTTT
TRBV2	NA	NA	TRBJ1-2	CASKGEGPAYGYTF	TGTGCCAGCAAAGGAGAGGGTCCGGCGTATGGCTACACCTTC
TRBV28	NA	TRBD2	TRBJ2-1	CASSGLAGGFGNEQFF	TGTGCCAGCAGTGGGCTAGCGGGGGGATTTGGCAATGAGCAGTTCTTC
TRBV7-8	NA	TRBD2	TRBJ2-7	CASSETSGGPSGEQYF	TGTGCCAGCAGCGAAACTAGCGGGGGGCCCTCGGGAGAGCAGTACTTC
TRBV10-3	once	NA	TRBJ2-1	CAITEAGNLYNEQFF	TGTGCCATCACGGAAGCCGGGAACCTCTACAATGAGCAGTTCTTC
TRBV9	NA	NA	TRBJ1-5	CASNQSLPRDQPQHF	TGTGCCAGCAACCAATCCCTCCCGCGCGATCAGCCCCAGCATTTT
TRBV11-1	NA	NA	TRBJ1-1	CASSLPAGFLGEAFF	TGTGCCAGCAGTCTGCCCGCAGGGTTCCTTGGTGAAGCTTTCTTT
TRBV15	NA	NA	TRBJ2-1	CATSLASLEQFF	TGTGCCACCAGCTTAGCGTCCCTCGAGCAGTTCTTC
TRBV21-1	NA	NA	TRBJ1-2	CAKPQGWCGYTF	TGTGCCAAACCACAGGGTTGGTGTGGCTACACCTTC
TRBV28	NA	TRBD1	TRBJ2-7	CASSSQGLSSYEQYF	TGTGCCAGCAGTTCACAGGGGCTGAGCTCCTACGAGCAGTACTTC